The present T cell receptor beta chain was sequenced within a study of OX40 agonist ivuxolimab in advanced cancers. Trimming removed 4 bases from V and 3 bases from J; junction bases left unmatched: 5. Germline-derived CDR1 and CDR2 are KGHSH and LQKENI. There are 15 residues in the CDR3. Some clones are missing from TCRdb's copy, which holds only in-frame ones; the method was immunoSEQ multiplex PCR. The table has tens of thousands of clones, around nine tenths seen once. This clonotype was sampled from an adult with an advanced solid tumor such as melanoma, head and neck, liver or kidney cancer. The material sequenced was CD4+ or CD8+ T cells sorted from blood, taken in a trial of the OX40 agonist ivuxolimab. This chain joins TRBV18 and TRBJ1-1; 10 nucleotides align to TRBD1. CDR3 nucleotides: TGTGCCAGCTCACGAGTGACAGGGGGCCACACTGAAGCTTTCTTT. This sequence encodes CASSRVTGGHTEAFF.